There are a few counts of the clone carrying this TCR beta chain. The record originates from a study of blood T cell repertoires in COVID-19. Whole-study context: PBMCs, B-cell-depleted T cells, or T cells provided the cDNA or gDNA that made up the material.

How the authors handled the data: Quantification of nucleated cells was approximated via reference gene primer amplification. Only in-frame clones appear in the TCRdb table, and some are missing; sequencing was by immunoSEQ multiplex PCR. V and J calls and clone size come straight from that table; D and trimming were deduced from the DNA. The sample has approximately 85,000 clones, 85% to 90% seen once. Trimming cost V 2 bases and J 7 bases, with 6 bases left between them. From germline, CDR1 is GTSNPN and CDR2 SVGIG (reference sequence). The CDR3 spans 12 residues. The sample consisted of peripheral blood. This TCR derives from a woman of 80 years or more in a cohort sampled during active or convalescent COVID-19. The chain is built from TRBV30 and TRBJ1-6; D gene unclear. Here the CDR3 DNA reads TGTGCCTGGAGTTGGGCCAATTCACCCCTCCACTTT. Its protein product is CAWSWANSPLHF.